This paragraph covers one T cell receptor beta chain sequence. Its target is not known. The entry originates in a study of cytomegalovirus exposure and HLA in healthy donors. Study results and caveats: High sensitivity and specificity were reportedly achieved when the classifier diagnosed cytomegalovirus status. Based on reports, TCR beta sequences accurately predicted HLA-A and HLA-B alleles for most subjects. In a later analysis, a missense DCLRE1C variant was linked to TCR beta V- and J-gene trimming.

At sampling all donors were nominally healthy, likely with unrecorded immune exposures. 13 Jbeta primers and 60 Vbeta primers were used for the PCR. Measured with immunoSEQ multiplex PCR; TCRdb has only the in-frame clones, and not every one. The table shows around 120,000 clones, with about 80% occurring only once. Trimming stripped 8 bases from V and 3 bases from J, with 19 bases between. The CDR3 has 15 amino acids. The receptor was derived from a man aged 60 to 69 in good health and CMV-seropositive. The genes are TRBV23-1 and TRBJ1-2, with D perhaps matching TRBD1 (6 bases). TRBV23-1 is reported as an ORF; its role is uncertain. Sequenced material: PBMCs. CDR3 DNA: TGCGCCAGCTCCTCCGGTAGCGGGACACACTATGGCTACACCTTC. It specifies CASSSGSGTHYGYTF.